Shown below are 5 T cell receptor beta chains from a single sample sequenced in a study of blood T cell repertoires in COVID-19. Assay used: immunoSEQ multiplex PCR; TCRdb lists only in-frame clones, some missing. This sample has about 130,000 clones, with about 80% found just once. The sample was peripheral blood. Receptor source: a woman aged 45-60 years with acute or convalescent COVID-19.

The chain combines TRBV19 with TRBJ2-3; TRBD2 aligns across 11 bases. V lost 4 bases and J lost 9; bases outside the gene matches: 18. CDR1 is LNHDA and CDR2 is SQIVND in the germline V gene (reference sequence). This CDR3 has 18 residues. The CDR3 sequence is CASSTSISGLAGMRTQYF. The CDR3 DNA reads TGTGCCAGTAGTACCTCTATTTCCGGACTAGCGGGTATGAGAACGCAGTATTTT.

This clone was found once. This chain connects TRBV29-1 to TRBJ1-1, with unresolved D. Trimming pared 6 bases from V and 0 bases from J, leaving 11 bases between. CDR1 is SQVTM and CDR2 is ANQGSEA in the germline V gene. CDR3 length: 13 amino acids. The CDR3, as DNA: TGCAGCGTCGGACCTAGCATGAACACTGAAGCTTTCTTT. Its translation is CSVGPSMNTEAFF.

This chain links TRBV28 with TRBJ1-2; D gene unclear. Germline CDR1 and CDR2: MDHEN and SYDVKM. This CDR3 is built from 12 residues. V was trimmed by 2 bases and J by 8 bases, leaving 9 bases between them. CDR3: CASSLVAGGYTF. Written as DNA, the CDR3 is TGTGCCAGCAGTTTAGTGGCGGGGGGCTACACCTTC.

V gene TRBV27 combines with J gene TRBJ2-2; 7 nucleotides line up with TRBD1. Trimming took 6 bases from V and 6 from J; bases not matched to a gene: 7. CDR1 is MNHEY and CDR2 is SMNVEV in the germline V gene (reference sequence). This CDR3 has 14 residues. The CDR3: CASRTGIVAGELFF. For the CDR3, the DNA is TGTGCCAGCAGGACAGGGATAGTCGCCGGGGAGCTGTTTTTT.

The V gene is TRBV30, the J gene TRBJ1-5, with D tentatively TRBD1 (6 bases). In germline, CDR1 is GTSNPN, CDR2 SVGIG (reference sequence). Trimming took off 1 base at V and 7 bases at J, with 11 bases between the two ends. CDR3 length equals 13 residues. The CDR3 region has the DNA TGTGCCTGGAGTGGGGGGCAGGGGCAGCCCCAGCATTTT. It is translated as CAWSGGQGQPQHF. The full variable domain, completed using reference TRBV30 and TRBJ1-5, is SQTIHQWPATLVQPVGSPLSLECTVEGTSNPNLYWYRQAAGRGLQLLFYSVGIGQISSEVPQNLSASRPQDRQFILSSKKLLLSDSGFYLCAWSGGQGQPQHFGDGTRLSIL.